This T cell receptor beta chain was identified in a study of naive and memory T cell subsets listed by TCRdb under 2017. Background on the whole study: According to the figure summarizing the samples, there were roughly ten blood donors, 7 tuberculin skin test biopsies and 3 saline control biopsies. PCR2 was typically run as a SYBR Green qPCR and stopped at a set threshold, although low-input samples could use end-point PCR of around 6 cycles instead. On the study overall, not on this receptor specifically: The RNA-based method was acknowledged to be potentially sensitive to changes in TCR transcripts with T cell activation and differentiation.

The junction shows trimming of 4 bases on V and 2 bases on J, plus 10 bases between the germline ends. The germline V gene provides CDR1 KGHSH and CDR2 LQKENI. The CDR3 holds 14 amino acids from the cysteine to the phenylalanine. The retained sequence is limited to the CDR3, 42 bases, with the frame set at the first base. For whole blood analysis, more than 2 ml of peripheral blood was collected from healthy adult volunteers into Tempus tubes, and RNA was extracted following the manufacturer's instructions. The study reported a robust and sensitive protocol to amplify, sequence and analyze TCRs, based on 3' ligation of a UMI-containing oligonucleotide to TCR cDNA. Total RNA was treated with RQ1 DNase, without cell sorting, prior to reverse transcription, with an input of about 1 to 1,100 ng being targeted. Libraries were prepared from skin biopsies and whole blood so that pipeline robustness could be tested in samples in which T cells form a minority population.

This clonotype was seen at least ten times. The antigen it recognizes is unknown. One base away there is no much larger clone; base qualities are not given. Libraries were made using 5' RACE. For the blood and skin samples, reverse transcription of TCR RNA was done with SuperScript IV along with alpha and beta constant region primers. The ligated cDNA was amplified in four rounds of PCR with nested alpha and beta constant region primers together with the SP2 primer. An oligonucleotide carrying the Illumina SP2 primer and a UMI was ligated to the 3' end of the cDNA by means of T4 RNA ligase 1. The 12-nucleotide UMI was composed of two random hexamers separated by an eight-base spacer, which was included to prevent hairpin formation. From the second PCR onward, TCR alpha and beta chain libraries were processed separately and dual indexed for multiplexing. After pooling, the indexed libraries were analyzed by capillary electrophoresis and sequenced on either an Illumina MiSeq or NextSeq. PhiX DNA at about 5-8% was spiked into libraries to increase base diversity and improve cluster recognition. The paper's processing steps were these. Demultiplexor pulled UMIs out of read 2, joined the UMIs with the TCR sequence from read 1, and separated reads according to sample indices. Decombinator identified V and J genes and V-J junctions, assigning each TCR a five-part identifier including V and J deletions. UMIs were used by Collapsinator to correct sequencing errors and PCR amplification heterogeneity, so that a UMI-based abundance was obtained for each TCR. CDR3Translator converted identifiers to nucleotide sequence, translated to amino acids, and extracted CDR3 regions using terminal motifs. After normalization to the amount of input RNA, the error-corrected alpha and beta TCR counts from blood and from skin were compared. The raw public reads went through TCRdb reprocessing: fastp at Q25, MiXCR clone calling, in-frame beta chains kept. All rows with the same CDR3 protein become a single entry with the most common DNA and genes. What appears here as the V and J calls and clone size reflects TCRdb's work, not the paper's. In all, the sample holds some 22,000 distinct CDR3 sequences, and about 4% of those were seen once. Approximately 7.8% of the sample belongs to the ten largest clones.

Here the chain combines TRBV18 and TRBJ2-3; no D segment can be confidently identified. The source of this sequence is a male donor in good health. The CDR3: CASSLPPSTDTQYF. The nucleotide sequence reads as follows: TGTGCCAGCTCACTGCCTCCGTCCACAGATACGCAGTATTTT.